These T cell receptor beta chains were read from a single sample in a study of blood T cell repertoires in COVID-19. This table comes from immunoSEQ multiplex PCR, and its TCRdb copy is limited to in-frame clones, with some not included. The sample lists some 150,000 clones, around four fifths occurring once. The sample comprised peripheral blood. The receptors derive from a woman between 40 and 50 years old with active or convalescent COVID-19. Both conserved end residues are part of each CDR3. The order of the fields is J gene, V gene, CDR3 protein.

TRBJ2-7	TRBV4-2	CASSQEQVTYEQYF
TRBJ2-1	TRBV10-3	CAISESKGVSYNEQFF
TRBJ2-7	TRBV12-3/TRBV12-4	CASMGAGYEQYF
TRBJ1-1	TRBV14	CTSSQAPPRAFF
TRBJ1-1	TRBV30	CAWSGQGVTEAFF
TRBJ1-2	TRBV19	CASSIDRQLDYGYTF
TRBJ1-2	TRBV3-1/TRBV3-2	CASSQDSVYRSYGYTF
TRBJ2-4	TRBV6-5	CASSPTHTTFQYF
TRBJ1-2	TRBV5-1	CASSVVVGGDGYTF
TRBJ1-6	TRBV2	CASSSGTGHSPLHF
TRBJ1-1	TRBV3-1/TRBV3-2	CASSQADRGEAFF